This T cell receptor (beta chain) was recovered during a study of blood T cell repertoires in COVID-19. Study overall: COVID-19 samples collected from the United States, Italy and Spain covered acute and convalescent phases. The cDNA or gDNA used as material had been derived from T cells, B-cell-depleted T cells, or PBMCs.

This CDR3 spans 11 amino acids. Germline V lookup: CDR1 MNHNY, CDR2 SVGAGI (reference sequence). The germline V and J ends were trimmed by 6 bases and 3 bases, with 5 bases remaining between them. In the authors' methods: Amplification of reference gene primers provided the estimated nucleated cell counts. The repertoire was sequenced with immunoSEQ multiplex PCR; TCRdb's copy has only in-frame clones and lacks some. V and J calls and clone size are as listed in that table; D and trimming were resolved from the DNA. The data hold around 110,000 clones, with around 88% observed a single time. This chain uses TRBV6-6 with TRBJ1-2; D unresolved. The sample consisted of peripheral blood. The source of this sequence is a man aged 50-60 years with active or convalescent COVID-19. The CDR3 bases are TGTGCCAGCAGAGAGTACTATGGCTACACCTTC. It encodes CASREYYGYTF.